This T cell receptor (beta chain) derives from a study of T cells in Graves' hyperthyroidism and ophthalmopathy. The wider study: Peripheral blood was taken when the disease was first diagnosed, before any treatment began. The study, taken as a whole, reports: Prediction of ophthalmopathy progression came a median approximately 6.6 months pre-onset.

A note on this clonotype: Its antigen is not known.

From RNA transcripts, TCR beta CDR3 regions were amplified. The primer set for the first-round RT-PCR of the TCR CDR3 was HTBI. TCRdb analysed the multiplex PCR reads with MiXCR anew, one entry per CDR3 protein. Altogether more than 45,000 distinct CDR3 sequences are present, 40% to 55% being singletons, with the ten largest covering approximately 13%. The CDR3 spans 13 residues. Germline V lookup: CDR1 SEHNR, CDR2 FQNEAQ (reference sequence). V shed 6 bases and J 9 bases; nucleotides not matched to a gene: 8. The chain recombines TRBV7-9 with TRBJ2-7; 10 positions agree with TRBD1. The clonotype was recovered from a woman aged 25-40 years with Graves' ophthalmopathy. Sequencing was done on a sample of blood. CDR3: CASSRTGGLWQYF. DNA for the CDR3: TGTGCCAGCAGTCGGACAGGGGGTTTATGGCAGTACTTC.